This passage covers 9 T cell receptor beta chains from one sample sequenced in a study of T cell changes during pregnancy in multiple sclerosis. Assay: immunoSEQ multiplex PCR; the TCRdb copy retains only in-frame clones and omits some. The table has roughly 93,000 clones, over 80% seen once. The material was peripheral blood, obtained after pregnancy. All receptors come from a female donor with multiple sclerosis, enrolled in a pregnancy study.

The chain combines TRBV18 with TRBJ1-4; the D gene is possibly TRBD1 (5 bases). V lost 3 bases and J lost 4, with 15 bases in between. The CDR3 length is 16 residues. Germline-derived CDR1 and CDR2 are KGHSH and LQKENI. In DNA form, the CDR3 reads TGTGCCAGCTCACCCTCGACGATGGGACTTAATGAAAAACTGTTTTTT. This gives the protein CASSPSTMGLNEKLFF.

This sequence joins TRBV10-3 and TRBJ2-7; 12 positions agree with TRBD2. Trimming took 2 bases from V and 0 from J; bases not matched to a gene: 8. The CDR3 is made up of 18 amino acids. Per germline, CDR1 ENHRY and CDR2 SYGVKD. This CDR3 is CAISEASGRVRSSYEQYF. CDR3 nucleotides: TGTGCCATCAGTGAGGCTAGCGGGAGGGTAAGAAGCTCCTACGAGCAGTACTTC.

This chain connects TRBV5-1 to TRBJ2-1; 13 bases line up with TRBD2. This CDR3 is 15 amino acids long. The junction had 6 bases not matched to a gene; V was cut back by 4 bases and J by 8 bases. Germline V gene data show CDR1 as SGHRS and CDR2 as YFSETQ. CDR3 coding DNA: TGCGCCAGCAGCGCCGGACTAGCGGGAGTCGATGAGCAGTTCTTC. Amino acids: CASSAGLAGVDEQFF. The variable domain in full, completed from reference TRBV5-1 and TRBJ2-1, reads KAGVTQTPRYLIKTRGQQVTLSCSPISGHRSVSWYQQTPGQGLQFLFEYFSETQRNKGNFPGRFSGRQFSNSRSEMNVSTLELGDSALYLCASSAGLAGVDEQFFGPGTRLTVL.

DNA of the CDR3: TGTGCCAGCAGCGGACAGGGGAGCTATGGCTACACCTTC. Protein: CASSGQGSYGYTF. This chain uses TRBV2 with TRBJ1-2, with 9 bases identical to TRBD1. The V gene's germline CDR1 is SNHLY and CDR2 FYNNEI. The CDR3 runs 13 residues. J lost 4 bases, V lost 6 bases, and 3 bases had no gene match.

V usage is TRBV4-3 and J usage is TRBJ2-3; 9 nucleotides match TRBD2. Germline assignment: CDR1 LGHNA and CDR2 YSLEER. The CDR3 extends over 17 amino acids. The trim removed 0 bases at V and 4 bases at J, leaving 8 bases unmatched. The CDR3 DNA reads TGCGCCAGCAGCCAAGATAGAGTAGCGGGGGAGCCAGATACGCAGTATTTT. Encoded protein: CASSQDRVAGEPDTQYF.

This clone occurred once. The V gene is TRBV7-2, the J gene TRBJ1-2, with D possibly TRBD1 on 6 matching bases. V was shortened by 5 bases and J by 8 bases, with 15 bases between the two germline ends. The CDR3 is 13 residues long. Looked up from germline, CDR1 is SGHTA and CDR2 is FQGNSA. The CDR3 DNA reads as TGTGCCAGCAGCGCCACAGGGTCCAAGGGCTACACCTTC. Residues: CASSATGSKGYTF. The full variable domain, with the rest looked up from reference TRBV7-2 and TRBJ1-2, is GAGVSQSPSNKVTEKGKDVELRCDPISGHTALYWYRQSLGQGLEFLIYFQGNSAPDKSGLPSDRFSAERTGGSVSTLTIQRTQQEDSAVYLCASSATGSKGYTFGSGTRLTVV.

This rearrangement joins TRBV2 to TRBJ1-1, with D unresolved. Trimming took 7 bases from V and 2 from J, leaving 11 bases between them. This CDR3 is 13 amino acids long. CDR1 is SNHLY, CDR2 FYNNEI, per germline. The CDR3 coding sequence is TGTGCCAGCACTCAGGCTACTAACACTGAAGCTTTCTTT. Protein sequence: CASTQATNTEAFF.

This clone appeared a single time. The chain links TRBV4-3 to TRBJ1-2, with 12 bases aligning to TRBD1. The V segment lost 0 bases and the J segment 6 bases; nucleotides outside the gene matches: 2. Germline V gives CDR1 LGHNA, CDR2 YSLEER. The CDR3 is 15 amino acids. The CDR3 protein is CASSQDGTGGHGYTF. The CDR3 DNA is TGCGCCAGCAGCCAAGATGGGACAGGGGGCCATGGCTACACCTTC.

To note about this clone: One end of the junction is discordant with germline, which a read error may explain. The rearrangement joins TRBV5-1 to TRBJ2-7, with no clear D. This CDR3 spans 9 amino acids. Germline V gene data show CDR1 as SGHRS and CDR2 as YFSETQ. For the CDR3, the DNA is TGCGCCAGCAGCTTGGACTCCCCTTTC. It is translated as CASSLDSPF.